This T cell receptor beta chain originates from a study of molecular identifiers for immune sequencing clone quantification. The CDR3 length is 13 residues. The V segment lost 3 bases and the J segment 9 bases; nucleotides outside the gene matches: 4. CDR1 is SGHAT and CDR2 is FQNNGV in the germline V gene. Naive CD8 libraries were made from around 20,000 to 1,000,000 sorted cells, and they used 10%, 30% or 50% RNA. CD8+CD4-CCR7+CD45RA+ sorting gave the naive CD8 T cells. MiXCR, run by TCRdb on the PCR reads, gives a single entry per CDR3 protein. The sample shows under 650,000 distinct CDR3 sequences, 20% of them seen only once.

The sequence was obtained from a human donor in good health. Some libraries in this study had Jurkat cell RNA spiked in. Sample: naive CD8+ T cells from blood, with Jurkat cell RNA spiked in. Subset indicated: FACS-sorted CD8+CD4-CCR7+CD45RA+ naive T cells. The chain carries TRBV11-2 and TRBJ2-1, with 8 bases matching TRBD2. The CDR3 region has the DNA TGTGCCAGCAGCTTCGGGGGGGCGGCTGAGCAGTTCTTC. It is translated as CASSFGGAAEQFF.